What follows describes a single T cell receptor (beta chain). The length of the CDR3 is 18 residues. CDR1 is SGHAT, CDR2 FQNNGV, per germline. Unmatched junction bases numbered 7, after V lost 5 bases and J lost 0 bases. It was during active infection that Seattle patients were enrolled and then longitudinally followed. This entry is derived from a study of blood T cell repertoires in COVID-19. As originally analysed: Estimation of nucleated cell counts relied on the amplification of reference gene primers. Sequencing used immunoSEQ multiplex PCR; TCRdb keeps in-frame clones, though not all of them. The V and J calls and clone size come from that table; D and trimming were worked out from the DNA. The sample records 150,000 to 200,000 clones, around four fifths being singletons.

The sequence was obtained from a woman aged 70-85 years with COVID-19, enrolled during active disease. The material sequenced was peripheral blood. This sequence joins TRBV11-2 and TRBJ2-1, with 13 bases aligning to TRBD2. For the CDR3, the DNA is TGTGCCAGCAGCCGAACATGGACTAGCGGGAGCTCCTACAATGAGCAGTTCTTC. It translates to CASSRTWTSGSSYNEQFF.